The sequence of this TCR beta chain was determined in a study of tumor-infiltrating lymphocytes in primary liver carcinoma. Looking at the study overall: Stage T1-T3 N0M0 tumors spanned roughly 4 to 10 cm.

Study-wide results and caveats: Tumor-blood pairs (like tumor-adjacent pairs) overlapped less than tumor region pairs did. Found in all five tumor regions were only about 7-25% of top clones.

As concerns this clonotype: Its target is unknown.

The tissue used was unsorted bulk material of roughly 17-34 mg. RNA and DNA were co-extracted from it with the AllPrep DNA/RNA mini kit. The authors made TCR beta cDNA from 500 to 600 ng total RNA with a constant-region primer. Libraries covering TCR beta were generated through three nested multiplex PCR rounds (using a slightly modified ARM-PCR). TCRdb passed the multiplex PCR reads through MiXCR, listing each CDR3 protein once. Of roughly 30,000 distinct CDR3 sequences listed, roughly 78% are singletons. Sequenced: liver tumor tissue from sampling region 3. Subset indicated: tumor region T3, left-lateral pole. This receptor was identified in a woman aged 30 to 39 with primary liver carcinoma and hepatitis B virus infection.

CDR3 in DNA: TGTGCCAGCAGGTGGACAGGTTGGCGCCTTCAAGAGACCCAGTACTTC. It is translated as CASRWTGWRLQETQYF. The J gene is TRBJ2-5, the V gene TRBV11-3; 7 bases fit TRBD1. The CDR3 totals 16 residues. Germline V CDR1 and CDR2: SGHNT, YENEEA. With V trimmed by 6 bases and J by 2 bases, 12 bases remained unmatched. Looking up the rest from reference TRBV11-3 and TRBJ2-5 gives the full variable domain: EAGVVQSPRYKIIEKKQPVAFWCNPISGHNTLYWYLQNLGQGPELLIRYENEEAVDDSQLPKDRFSAERLKGVDSTLKIQPAELGDSAVYLCASRWTGWRLQETQYFGPGTRLLVL.